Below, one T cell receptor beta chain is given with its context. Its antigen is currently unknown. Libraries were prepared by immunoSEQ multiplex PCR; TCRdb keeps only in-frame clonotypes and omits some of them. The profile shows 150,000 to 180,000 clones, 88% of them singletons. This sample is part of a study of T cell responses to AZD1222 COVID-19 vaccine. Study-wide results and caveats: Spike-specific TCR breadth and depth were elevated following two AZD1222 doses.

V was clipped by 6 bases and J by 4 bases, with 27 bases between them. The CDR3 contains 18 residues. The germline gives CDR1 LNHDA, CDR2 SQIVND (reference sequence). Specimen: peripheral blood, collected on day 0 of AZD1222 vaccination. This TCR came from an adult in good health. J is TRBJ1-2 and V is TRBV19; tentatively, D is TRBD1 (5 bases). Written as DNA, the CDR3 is TGTGCCAGTAGAGTACGCCATACGGGGCGCGAGATCGGCTATGGCTACACCTTC. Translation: CASRVRHTGREIGYGYTF.